This T cell receptor beta chain stems from a study of control samples from healthy donors and cancer patients. Using immunoSEQ multiplex PCR, the repertoire was profiled, and TCRdb retains in-frame clones only, with some absent. The sample includes about 120,000 clones, 85% to 90% of them seen just once. Sequenced input: PBMCs. The clonotype was recovered from a woman aged 50 to 60 with colorectal cancer.

DNA for the CDR3: TGTGCCAGCAGCTTAGAAGTCGCGGAGATCTACGAGCAGTACTTC. Residues: CASSLEVAEIYEQYF. The chain is built from TRBV11-2 and TRBJ2-7, with no clear D. Between the trimmed V and J ends, which lost 0 bases and 3 bases, there was a span of 12 bases. The CDR3 covers 15 residues. The germline gives CDR1 SGHAT, CDR2 FQNNGV.